The next 26 T cell receptor beta chains were all read from a single sample in a study of blood T cell repertoires in COVID-19. The method was immunoSEQ multiplex PCR; TCRdb's version includes in-frame clones alone and lacks a portion of them. The sample has fewer than 250,000 clones; 75% to 85% are singletons. Material: PBMCs or T cells enriched from blood (not recorded which). Source of these receptors: a woman aged 50 to 60 with acute COVID-19.

The chain carries TRBV30 and TRBJ1-6; 10 bases match TRBD1. CDR1 and CDR2 (germline): GTSNPN, SVGIG (reference sequence). V trimming: 0 bases; J trimming: 7 bases; junction bases outside the gene matches: 3. This CDR3 has 15 amino acids. The CDR3 region is CAWSVLGQGNSPLHF. CDR3 sequence (DNA): TGTGCCTGGAGTGTATTGGGACAGGGGAATTCACCCCTCCACTTT. Full variable domain (rest looked up from reference TRBV30 and TRBJ1-6): SQTIHQWPATLVQPVGSPLSLECTVEGTSNPNLYWYRQAAGRGLQLLFYSVGIGQISSEVPQNLSASRPQDRQFILSSKKLLLSDSGFYLCAWSVLGQGNSPLHFGNGTRLTVT.

The V call is TRBV11-2, the J call TRBJ2-7, with 8 positions matching TRBD2. This CDR3 region has 13 residues. Trimming cost V 4 bases and J 4 bases; bases outside gene matches: 3. Germline loops: CDR1 SGHAT, CDR2 FQNNGV. The CDR3 DNA is TGTGCCAGCAGCTCGGGGGGGACTTACGAGCAGTACGTC. It translates to CASSSGGTYEQYV.

The rearrangement links TRBV12-3 or TRBV12-4 to TRBJ1-2; D is unresolved. Trimming left V 4 bases short and J 4 bases short, with 7 bases between. CDR3 length: 12 amino acids. In nucleotides, the CDR3 is TGTGCCAGCAGTTCTTCAGGCTATGGCTACACCTTC. Encoded protein: CASSSSGYGYTF.

The chain carries TRBV18 and TRBJ2-7, with D tentatively TRBD2 (5 bases). Trimming took 4 bases from V and 4 from J, leaving 11 bases between them. Germline lookup yields CDR1 KGHSH and CDR2 LQKENI. The CDR3 spans 13 residues. The CDR3: CASSLTERYEQYV. As DNA, the CDR3 is TGTGCCAGCTCACTAACGGAGCGGTACGAGCAGTACGTC.

This chain connects TRBV7-2 to TRBJ2-1; TRBD2 aligns across 9 bases. Germline V gives CDR1 SGHTA, CDR2 FQGNSA. This CDR3 spans 15 amino acids. V gave up 5 bases and J gave up 10 bases; unmatched junction bases: 12. DNA for the CDR3: TGTGCCAGCAGCCCGCCGACTAGCGGATCGAGGGAGCAGTTCTTC. It codes for CASSPPTSGSREQFF.

This rearrangement joins TRBV7-8 to TRBJ1-5, with D possibly matching TRBD1 (5 bases). CDR3 length equals 15 residues. CDR1 and CDR2 from the germline V gene are SGHVS and FQNEAQ. V was cut by 4 bases and J by 4 bases, with 14 bases left in between. The CDR3 protein is CASSSSLGGNQPQHF. CDR3 DNA sequence: TGTGCCAGCAGCTCATCCCTGGGGGGGAATCAGCCCCAGCATTTT.

The chain links TRBV19 to TRBJ1-5; D unclear. Germline CDR1 and CDR2: LNHDA and SQIVND (reference sequence). With 3 bases removed from V and 4 bases from J, the gap between germline ends came to 10 bases. The CDR3 contains 14 residues. The DNA for the CDR3 is TGTGCCAGTAGTATTGGAGCAGAAAATCAGCCCCAGCATTTT. Translated, it gives CASSIGAENQPQHF.

The CDR3 region has the DNA TGCGCCAGCAGCCAAGATCGGGCACGGGGAGGGGATACGCAGTATTTT. Encoded protein: CASSQDRARGGDTQYF. V gene TRBV4-3 combines with J gene TRBJ2-3, with 7 bases matching TRBD2. V gave up 0 bases and J gave up 6 bases; unmatched junction bases: 9. From germline, CDR1 is LGHNA and CDR2 YSLEER. The CDR3 runs to 16 residues.

The V and J genes are TRBV30 and TRBJ1-6, with a weak D call TRBD1 (5 bases). Germline CDR1 GTSNPN, CDR2 SVGIG (reference sequence). The CDR3 totals 16 residues. Trimming took off 2 bases at V and 7 bases at J, with 18 bases between the two ends. The CDR3 spells CAWSSIPGLRNSPLHF. CDR3 sequence (DNA): TGTGCCTGGAGTTCCATTCCGGGACTAAGAAATTCACCCCTCCACTTT.

The count of this clone is one. The rearrangement uses TRBV11-2 and TRBJ2-7; D ambiguous. Per the germline V gene, CDR1 is SGHAT and CDR2 is FQNNGV. V gave up 5 bases and J gave up 4 bases, with 18 bases separating them. This CDR3 comprises 15 residues. CDR3 sequence: CASSQTTSDLYEQYV. The CDR3 DNA follows: TGTGCCAGCAGCCAGACCACGAGCGACTTATACGAGCAGTACGTC.

The CDR3 is CASSIGTGATEAFF. The CDR3 DNA follows: TGTGCCAGTAGTATAGGGACAGGGGCCACTGAAGCTTTCTTT. The chain uses TRBV19 and TRBJ1-1; 9 bases agree with TRBD1. CDR1 is LNHDA and CDR2 is SQIVND in the germline V gene (reference sequence). The CDR3 loop spans 14 amino acids. The junction had 1 base not matched to a gene; V was cut back by 1 base and J by 4 bases.

The gene calls are TRBV7-2 and TRBJ1-2; D is unclear. Germline-derived CDR1 and CDR2 are SGHTA and FQGNSA. This CDR3 spans 16 amino acids. V gave up 1 base and J gave up 8 bases, with 20 bases separating them. The CDR3 DNA is TGTGCCAGCAGCTTAGTAGCCCCCTTTCCGATCGGCGGCTACACCTTC. This sequence encodes CASSLVAPFPIGGYTF.

The chain carries TRBV30 and TRBJ1-3; 7 bases match TRBD1. The CDR3 length is 13 residues. With 6 bases clipped from V and 2 bases from J, the junction kept 4 bases outside the gene matches. Germline CDR1 and CDR2: GTSNPN and SVGIG (reference sequence). The CDR3 spells CACHRGTGNTIYF. Here the CDR3 DNA reads TGTGCCTGTCACAGGGGAACTGGAAACACCATATATTTT.

This clone turned up a few times. The J gene is TRBJ1-5, the V gene TRBV30, with D uncertain. Germline CDR1 is GTSNPN and CDR2 is SVGIG (reference sequence). CDR3 length: 14 amino acids. The germline V and J ends were trimmed by 2 bases and 6 bases, with 14 bases remaining between them. The CDR3 DNA reads as TGTGCCTGGAGTTCCTCAGCGGCTCTTCAGCCCCAGCATTTT. Translated: CAWSSSAALQPQHF.

Only a few counts were recorded for this clone. The V gene is TRBV5-4, the J gene TRBJ2-5; 9 nucleotides match TRBD2. After removal of 1 base from V and 5 bases from J, the junction contained 6 bases not matched to a gene. The CDR3 runs to 15 residues. CDR1 is SGHNT and CDR2 is YYREEE in the germline V gene (reference sequence). CDR3 sequence: CASSLRRGGYETQYF. In nucleotides, the CDR3 is TGTGCCAGCAGCTTGCGGCGGGGGGGCTATGAGACCCAGTACTTC.

V usage is TRBV7-3 and J usage is TRBJ2-2; D is ambiguous. The CDR3 is 13 residues long. Trimming stripped 8 bases from V and 0 bases from J, with 7 bases between. The germline V gene encodes CDR1 SGHTA and CDR2 FQGTGA. CDR3 nucleotides: TGTGCCAGCGGTCGGTCGAACACCGGGGAGCTGTTTTTT. Residues: CASGRSNTGELFF.

This chain links TRBV28 with TRBJ1-5; D unclear. The CDR3 contains 15 residues. V dropped 6 bases and J dropped 0 bases, with 12 bases sitting between them. Germline loops: CDR1 MDHEN, CDR2 SYDVKM. The CDR3 region is CASRASFYSNQPQHF. The CDR3 region has the DNA TGTGCCAGCAGGGCCTCCTTTTATAGCAATCAGCCCCAGCATTTT.

Details on this clone: The junction departs from the called germline gene at one end, perhaps through a read error. V gene TRBV7-7 combines with J gene TRBJ2-1, with TRBD1 matching 12 bases. The CDR3 loop spans 15 amino acids. Germline loops: CDR1 SSHAT, CDR2 FNYEAQ (reference sequence). The CDR3 loop is CASSLGTGGGNEQFF. CDR3 nucleotides: TGTGCTAGCAGCTTAGGGACAGGGGGCGGGAATGAGCAGTTCTTC.

The J gene is TRBJ2-1, the V gene TRBV19, with 9 bases matching TRBD2. The germline V gene encodes CDR1 LNHDA and CDR2 SQIVND (reference sequence). The J segment lost 6 bases and the V segment lost 5 bases, leaving 5 bases of the junction unmatched. The CDR3 is 14 residues long. The CDR3 loop is CASSSISGGNEQFF. In DNA, the CDR3 is TGTGCCAGTAGTTCGATTAGCGGGGGCAATGAGCAGTTCTTC.

The chain is built from TRBV19 and TRBJ2-1; 10 positions agree with TRBD2. CDR1 is LNHDA and CDR2 is SQIVND in the germline V gene (reference sequence). V trimming: 5 bases; J trimming: 4 bases; junction bases outside the gene matches: 5. This CDR3 contains 15 residues. This CDR3 reads CASSALAGGYNEQFF. The CDR3 DNA reads as TGTGCCAGTAGTGCCTTAGCGGGGGGTTACAATGAGCAGTTCTTC.

This chain joins TRBV28 and TRBJ1-4; D not resolved. CDR1 and CDR2 (germline): MDHEN, SYDVKM. Between the trimmed V and J ends, which lost 3 bases and 8 bases, there was a span of 19 bases. CDR3 size: 16 residues. The CDR3 coding sequence is TGTGCCAGCAGTTTTCCGCCGGGTCACCTTGGGGAAAAACTGTTTTTT. Translation gives CASSFPPGHLGEKLFF.

V is TRBV19 and J is TRBJ2-2; 9 bases fit TRBD2. The CDR3 contains 15 residues. Germline trimming cut 3 bases from V and 6 bases from J; bases unmatched to any gene: 5. CDR1 and CDR2 (germline): LNHDA, SQIVND (reference sequence). As DNA, the CDR3 is TGTGCCAGTAGTATCGGCGGGGGGGCTGCCGGGGAGCTGTTTTTT. Its translation is CASSIGGGAAGELFF.

The V call is TRBV4-2, the J call TRBJ1-2, with a weak D call TRBD1 (5 bases). There are 15 residues in the CDR3. The V gene's germline CDR1 is LGHNA and CDR2 YNFKEQ. Trimming removed 1 base from V and 3 bases from J, with 12 bases in between. For the CDR3, the DNA is TGTGCCAGCAGCCAAGTATCGGGGGGGGACTATGGCTACACCTTC. Residues: CASSQVSGGDYGYTF.

This clone was observed once. V usage is TRBV6-4 and J usage is TRBJ1-6; D remains unclear. Trimming left V 5 bases short and J 6 bases short, with 11 bases between. Germline CDR1 MRHNA, CDR2 SNTAGT. This CDR3 has 14 amino acids. CDR3 bases: TGTGCCAGCAGTCAGACACGGCTTAATTCACCCCTCCACTTT. Amino acids: CASSQTRLNSPLHF.

V gene TRBV25-1 combines with J gene TRBJ2-3; maybe TRBD1 (6 bases). There are 14 residues in the CDR3. Deletions cut 3 bases from V and 0 bases from J, with 7 bases between. The germline V gene has CDR1 MGHDK and CDR2 SYGVNS. The CDR3 nucleotides read TGTGCCAGCAGTGACACAGGGAGCACAGATACGCAGTATTTT. This gives the protein CASSDTGSTDTQYF. The whole variable domain, remainder taken from reference TRBV25-1 and TRBJ2-3, is EADIYQTPRYLVIGTGKKITLECSQTMGHDKMYWYQQDPGMELHLIHYSYGVNSTEKGDLSSESTVSRIRTEHFPLTLESARPSHTSQYLCASSDTGSTDTQYFGPGTRLTVL.

This clone was seen a single time. The chain uses TRBV14 and TRBJ1-6; D unresolved. From germline, CDR1 is SGHDN and CDR2 FVKESK. The CDR3 is 14 residues long. V shed 1 base and J shed 7 bases, with 8 bases lying between them. The CDR3 bases are TGTGCCAGCAGCCAAGGGACTCCAAATTCACCCCTCCACTTT. Protein product: CASSQGTPNSPLHF.